The rows below give T cell receptor beta chains drawn from one sample of a study of T cell responses to AZD1222 COVID-19 vaccine. Sequencing was performed with immunoSEQ multiplex PCR; in TCRdb, only in-frame clones are kept and a portion is missing. The data hold around 150,000 clones, with 90% to 95% observed a single time. Sample: peripheral blood, taken on day 0 of AZD1222 vaccination. The receptors were sampled from an adult in good health. CDR3s include the opening cysteine and the closing phenylalanine or tryptophan. The D gene is left open where the match is weak. Size tells how often a clone was seen (once, few, many) or the class of an expanded clone, and some rows leave it out.

D: TRBD1; size: -; J: TRBJ1-4; V: TRBV15; CDR3: CATSTRGTGDYPLFF; DNA: TGTGCCACCAGCACCAGGGGGACAGGCGATTACCCTCTGTTTTTT
D: -; size: once; J: TRBJ1-2; V: TRBV5-6; CDR3: CASSAGNYGYTF; DNA: TGTGCCAGCAGCGCCGGGAACTATGGCTACACCTTC
D: -; size: few; J: TRBJ2-1; V: TRBV7-9; CDR3: CASSLQGNEQFF; DNA: TGTGCCAGCAGCTTACAAGGGAATGAGCAGTTCTTC
D: -; size: -; J: TRBJ2-5; V: TRBV9; CDR3: CASSVTDYQETQYF; DNA: TGTGCCAGCAGCGTAACGGACTACCAAGAGACCCAGTACTTC
D: -; size: -; J: TRBJ2-1; V: TRBV10-3; CDR3: CAISESLAPKNEQFF; DNA: TGTGCCATCAGTGAGTCGTTAGCGCCAAAAAATGAGCAGTTCTTC
D: -; size: -; J: TRBJ1-2; V: TRBV7-9; CDR3: CASSDSTGYGYTF; DNA: TGTGCCAGCAGCGATTCAACAGGGTATGGCTACACCTTC
D: TRBD2; size: -; J: TRBJ2-7; V: TRBV25-1; CDR3: CASQGGGRASYEQYF; DNA: TGTGCCAGCCAGGGTGGCGGGAGGGCCTCCTACGAGCAGTACTTC
D: -; size: -; J: TRBJ1-5; V: TRBV4-1; CDR3: CASSQNTGTYQPQHF; DNA: TGCGCCAGCAGCCAAAACACAGGGACGTATCAGCCCCAGCATTTT
D: -; size: once; J: TRBJ1-2; V: TRBV18; CDR3: CASSSDGYSNYGYTF; DNA: TGTGCCAGCTCGTCGGACGGCTACTCTAACTATGGCTACACCTTC
D: TRBD1; size: once; J: TRBJ2-1; V: TRBV7-9; CDR3: CASSFGTGGNEQFF; DNA: TGTGCCAGCAGCTTTGGGACAGGGGGCAATGAGCAGTTCTTC
D: TRBD1; size: once; J: TRBJ2-7; V: TRBV15; CDR3: CATSRDDEGAGIYEQYF; DNA: TGTGCCACCAGCAGAGATGATGAGGGGGCTGGGATTTACGAGCAGTACTTC
D: TRBD1; size: once; J: TRBJ2-1; V: TRBV18; CDR3: CASSEGQGGKNEQFF; DNA: TGTGCCAGCTCAGAAGGACAGGGGGGAAAAAATGAGCAGTTCTTC
D: TRBD2; size: -; J: TRBJ2-5; V: TRBV27; CDR3: CASSSYGGLAGGETQYF; DNA: TGTGCCAGCAGTTCGTACGGAGGACTAGCGGGAGGAGAGACCCAGTACTTC
D: TRBD1; size: -; J: TRBJ1-2; V: TRBV7-9; CDR3: CASSLGAQGDGYTF; DNA: TGTGCCAGCAGCTTAGGCGCTCAGGGGGATGGCTACACCTTC
D: -; size: -; J: TRBJ2-1; V: TRBV11-2; CDR3: CASSPAGWRSYNEQFF; DNA: TGTGCCAGCAGCCCCGCGGGTTGGCGCTCCTACAATGAGCAGTTCTTC
D: -; size: -; J: TRBJ2-1; V: TRBV4-1; CDR3: CASSQVPGPQFF; DNA: TGCGCCAGCAGCCAAGTACCGGGCCCGCAGTTCTTC
D: -; size: -; J: TRBJ1-1; V: TRBV27; CDR3: CASSRGGLGTEAFF; DNA: TGTGCCAGCTCGAGGGGGGGCCTGGGCACTGAAGCTTTCTTT
D: -; size: -; J: TRBJ2-5; V: TRBV2; CDR3: CASGGLEQETQYF; DNA: TGTGCCAGTGGGGGACTTGAACAAGAGACCCAGTACTTC
D: -; size: -; J: TRBJ2-3; V: TRBV6-6; CDR3: CASSLSGPDTQYF; DNA: TGTGCCAGCAGTTTAAGCGGGCCTGATACGCAGTATTTT
D: TRBD1; size: -; J: TRBJ2-6; V: TRBV5-1; CDR3: CASSLGTGTGANVLTF; DNA: TGCGCCAGCAGCTTGGGGACAGGGACGGGGGCCAACGTCCTGACTTTC
D: -; size: -; J: TRBJ1-5; V: TRBV2; CDR3: CASRSGGGNQPQHF; DNA: TGTGCCAGCAGGTCGGGGGGGGGCAATCAGCCCCAGCATTTT
D: -; size: -; J: TRBJ1-2; V: TRBV29-1; CDR3: CSVVRPGDYGYTF; DNA: TGCAGCGTTGTCCGGCCAGGGGACTATGGCTACACCTTC
D: -; size: few; J: TRBJ1-4; V: TRBV6-6; CDR3: CASTYTTNEKLFF; DNA: TGTGCCAGCACCTATACAACTAATGAAAAACTGTTTTTT
D: -; size: -; J: TRBJ2-1; V: TRBV3-1/TRBV3-2; CDR3: CASSSGTTALVGREQFF; DNA: TGTGCCAGCAGCAGTGGGACCACTGCACTCGTCGGTCGTGAGCAGTTCTTC
D: TRBD1; size: -; J: TRBJ1-6; V: TRBV6-5; CDR3: CASSYLTGMSSPLHF; DNA: TGTGCCAGCAGTTACTTGACAGGGATGTCTTCACCCCTCCACTTT
D: -; size: -; J: TRBJ2-1; V: TRBV11-2; CDR3: CASSFSQGVQFF; DNA: TGTGCCAGCAGCTTCAGCCAGGGAGTGCAGTTCTTC
D: -; size: -; J: TRBJ1-4; V: TRBV19; CDR3: CASMGRRAEKLFF; DNA: TGTGCCAGTATGGGCAGAAGAGCTGAAAAACTGTTTTTT
D: -; size: -; J: TRBJ2-2; V: TRBV30; CDR3: CAWTQPGGLTGELFF; DNA: TGTGCCTGGACCCAACCCGGGGGTCTGACCGGGGAGCTGTTTTTT
D: -; size: -; J: TRBJ1-1; V: TRBV13; CDR3: CASSSNRDINTEAFF; DNA: TGTGCCAGCAGCAGTAACCGGGACATCAACACTGAAGCTTTCTTT
D: TRBD2; size: once; J: TRBJ2-1; V: TRBV4-2; CDR3: CASSQDRASGSYNEQFF; DNA: TGTGCCAGCAGCCAAGATAGAGCCAGCGGGAGTTACAATGAGCAGTTCTTC
D: -; size: -; J: TRBJ2-7; V: TRBV14; CDR3: CASSQTLVGFRTDDEQYF; DNA: TGTGCCAGCAGCCAAACCTTGGTTGGCTTTCGGACAGACGATGAGCAGTACTTC
D: TRBD1; size: -; J: TRBJ2-5; V: TRBV7-2; CDR3: CASSSGQGIQETQYF; DNA: TGTGCCAGCAGCTCCGGACAGGGGATCCAAGAGACCCAGTACTTC
D: -; size: -; J: TRBJ2-1; V: TRBV27; CDR3: CASSFVGVTNEQFF; DNA: TGTGCCAGCAGTTTCGTGGGAGTAACCAATGAGCAGTTCTTC
D: -; size: -; J: TRBJ1-1; V: TRBV7-9; CDR3: CASSLQGMNTEAFF; DNA: TGTGCCAGCAGCTTACAGGGGATGAACACTGAAGCTTTCTTT
D: TRBD1; size: -; J: TRBJ2-5; V: TRBV5-4; CDR3: CASSSGQTWETQYF; DNA: TGTGCCAGCAGCTCGGGACAGACTTGGGAGACCCAGTACTTC
D: -; size: -; J: TRBJ1-5; V: TRBV20-1; CDR3: CSASKTVNQPQHF; DNA: TGCAGTGCTAGTAAAACAGTAAATCAGCCCCAGCATTTT
D: -; size: -; J: TRBJ1-5; V: TRBV28; CDR3: CASRPGAGGSNQPQHF; DNA: TGTGCCAGCAGACCAGGTGCAGGCGGCAGCAATCAGCCCCAGCATTTT
D: TRBD1; size: -; J: TRBJ2-1; V: TRBV28; CDR3: CASRKDPGQTNEQFF; DNA: TGTGCCAGCAGAAAAGACCCGGGACAGACTAATGAGCAGTTCTTC
D: TRBD2; size: -; J: TRBJ2-1; V: TRBV7-3; CDR3: CASSLAGDRYNEQFF; DNA: TGTGCCAGCAGCCTAGCGGGAGATCGATACAATGAGCAGTTCTTC
D: TRBD2; size: -; J: TRBJ2-7; V: TRBV18; CDR3: CASSPSGESEQYF; DNA: TGTGCCAGCTCACCGAGCGGGGAAAGCGAGCAGTACTTC
D: -; size: few; J: TRBJ1-5; V: TRBV28; CDR3: CFSGSGNQPQHF; DNA: TGCTTTTCGGGCTCTGGCAATCAGCCCCAGCATTTT
D: -; size: few; J: TRBJ2-7; V: TRBV4-2; CDR3: CASSQDRRSLLPYEQYF; DNA: TGTGCCAGCAGCCAAGATAGGCGCAGCCTCCTCCCCTACGAGCAGTACTTC
D: -; size: -; J: TRBJ1-6; V: TRBV7-2; CDR3: CASSLALHNSPLHF; DNA: TGTGCCAGCAGCTTAGCTCTACATAATTCACCCCTCCACTTT
D: TRBD2; size: -; J: TRBJ2-5; V: TRBV11-2; CDR3: CASSLDPLAGSQETQYF; DNA: TGTGCCAGCAGCTTAGATCCCCTAGCGGGGTCCCAAGAGACCCAGTACTTC
D: -; size: -; J: TRBJ2-7; V: TRBV19; CDR3: CASSIGDGTYEQYF; DNA: TGTGCCAGTAGTATAGGGGACGGCACCTACGAGCAGTACTTC
D: -; size: -; J: TRBJ2-7; V: TRBV12-3/TRBV12-4; CDR3: CASSRDPYEQYF; DNA: TGTGCCAGCAGTCGCGATCCCTACGAGCAGTACTTC
D: -; size: -; J: TRBJ1-5; V: TRBV28; CDR3: CASIEGRNQPQHF; DNA: TGTGCCAGCATTGAGGGGCGAAATCAGCCCCAGCATTTT